A single sample is the source of the 23 T cell receptor beta chains below, sequenced in a study of beta chain features in type 1 diabetes. Notes on the study in general: All four CD4+ subsets of Type 1 diabetes patients contained TCRB CDR3s that were moderately but significantly shorter.

Every bit of the isolated RNA underwent reverse transcription, so sequencing read expressed TCRB transcripts. TCRdb's table, derived via immunoSEQ multiplex PCR, lists solely in-frame clones and lacks some. The sample carries about 300,000 clones, roughly 12% recorded once. Antigens of these TCRs are unknown. The sample consisted of naive CD4+ T cells from blood. These receptors all stem from a woman between 18 and 30 years old with type 1 diabetes.

The J gene is TRBJ2-3, the V gene TRBV5-1; 12 nucleotides align to TRBD1. V was clipped by 1 base and J by 2 bases; unmatched bases: 11. This CDR3 has 19 amino acids. Germline V gives CDR1 SGHRS, CDR2 YFSETQ. The CDR3 reads CASSLQGDRGHLPTDTQYF. DNA for the CDR3: TGCGCCAGCAGCTTGCAAGGGGACAGGGGGCACCTCCCCACAGATACGCAGTATTTT.

V usage is TRBV5-1 and J usage is TRBJ2-4; 7 bases align to TRBD1. CDR1 and CDR2 (germline): SGHRS, YFSETQ. The length of the CDR3 is 13 residues. J lost 13 bases, V lost 0 bases, and 7 bases had no gene match. The CDR3 DNA reads TGCGCCAGCAGCTTGGAACAGGGGTATCGGCAGTACTTC. As protein: CASSLEQGYRQYF.

The CDR3 DNA is TGTGCCAGTATGGTGACAGGGGTACCGTGGCAGCCCCAGCATTTT. As protein: CASMVTGVPWQPQHF. The chain combines TRBV19 with TRBJ1-5; 8 positions agree with TRBD1. The V gene's germline CDR1 is LNHDA and CDR2 SQIVND (reference sequence). After removal of 7 bases from V and 7 bases from J, the junction contained 12 bases not matched to a gene. The CDR3 is made up of 15 amino acids.

The rearrangement links TRBV6-5 to TRBJ2-5; 9 bases are shared with TRBD2. The length of the CDR3 is 16 residues. Losses at the gene ends were 2 bases for V and 5 bases for J; bases not matched to a gene: 9. CDR1 and CDR2 (germline): MNHEY, SVGAGI. In nucleotides, the CDR3 is TGTGCCAGCAGTTACCTCAGCGGGAGGACGCTCGAGACCCAGTACTTC. Encoded protein: CASSYLSGRTLETQYF.

There are a few counts of this clone. The chain has TRBV4-3 and TRBJ2-1; possibly TRBD1 for D (5 bases). The germline gives CDR1 LGHNA, CDR2 YSLEER. The CDR3 is made up of 16 amino acids. Trimming pared 2 bases from V and 3 bases from J, leaving 14 bases between. The CDR3 here is CASSQQRQGYYNEQFF. The CDR3 DNA reads as TGCGCCAGCAGCCAACAAAGGCAGGGTTACTACAATGAGCAGTTCTTC.

The CDR3 protein is CASSLETGNLQETQYF. The CDR3 bases are TGCGCCAGCAGCTTAGAGACAGGGAACCTCCAAGAGACCCAGTACTTC. V and J are TRBV5-1 and TRBJ2-5, with 7 bases matching TRBD1. Trimming took 2 bases from V and 1 from J; bases not matched to a gene: 8. The CDR3 has 16 residues. CDR1 is SGHRS and CDR2 is YFSETQ in the germline V gene.

V usage is TRBV28 and J usage is TRBJ1-4; 9 bases agree with TRBD1. The CDR3 runs to 14 residues. The germline gives CDR1 MDHEN, CDR2 SYDVKM. V trimming: 5 bases; J trimming: 7 bases; junction bases outside the gene matches: 5. CDR3 DNA: TGTGCCAGCAGTCTACAGGGGGCTCGTGAAAAACTGTTTTTT. This codes for CASSLQGAREKLFF. The variable domain in full, completed from reference TRBV28 and TRBJ1-4, reads DVKVTQSSRYLVKRTGEKVFLECVQDMDHENMFWYRQDPGLGLRLIYFSYDVKMKEKGDIPEGYSVSREKKERFSLILESASTNQTSMYLCASSLQGAREKLFFGSGTQLSVL.

V and J are TRBV19 and TRBJ1-1, with a weak D call TRBD1 (5 bases). Germline V lookup: CDR1 LNHDA, CDR2 SQIVND (reference sequence). CDR3 length: 11 amino acids. V was pared by 10 bases and J by 9 bases, with 15 bases between. CDR3 nucleotide sequence: TGTGCCACCCTACGGGGGTTTAAAGCTTTCTTT. It codes for CATLRGFKAFF.

This clone was found a few times. The chain combines TRBV7-2 with TRBJ2-3; D gene uncertain. This CDR3 is 14 amino acids long. Germline loops: CDR1 SGHTA, CDR2 FQGNSA. Trimming left V 2 bases short and J 6 bases short, with 12 bases between. CDR3: CASSLTPNSDTQYF. The CDR3 coding sequence is TGTGCCAGCAGCTTAACCCCTAATTCGGATACGCAGTATTTT.

This clone was observed a handful of times. The chain has TRBV27 and TRBJ2-1; 11 positions match TRBD2. The CDR3 contains 14 residues. V shed 7 bases, J shed 6 bases, and the junction held 5 bases outside the gene matches. Per germline, CDR1 MNHEY and CDR2 SMNVEV (reference sequence). The CDR3 sequence: CASNRLAGGNEQFF. In DNA, the CDR3 is TGTGCCAGCAATCGGCTAGCGGGAGGCAATGAGCAGTTCTTC.

This clone was detected only a few times. V is TRBV11-2 and J is TRBJ2-1; D perhaps matches TRBD2 (5 bases). Germline lookup yields CDR1 SGHAT and CDR2 FQNNGV. V lost 6 bases and J 3 bases, leaving 12 bases between the germline ends. CDR3 length: 14 residues. CDR3 protein: CASRTGSSYNEQFF. The CDR3 DNA reads TGTGCCAGCAGAACTGGGAGTAGCTACAATGAGCAGTTCTTC.

In this sample, this clone turned up once. The chain combines TRBV9 with TRBJ2-1; D not certain. This CDR3 comprises 13 residues. CDR1 is SGDLS, CDR2 YYNGEE, per germline. The ends were cut back, 0 bases at V and 6 bases at J, with 7 bases in the middle. The CDR3 DNA reads as TGTGCCAGCAGCGTAGGGCTAGGCAATGAGCAGTTCTTC. Protein product: CASSVGLGNEQFF.

The chain recombines TRBV4-3 with TRBJ1-1; maybe TRBD1 (5 bases). The germline V and J ends were trimmed by 1 base and 5 bases, with 14 bases remaining between them. This CDR3 spans 15 amino acids. The germline CDR1 and CDR2 sequences are LGHNA and YSLEER. CDR3 in amino acids: CASSQVPRGGTEAFF. CDR3 sequence (DNA): TGCGCCAGCAGCCAAGTACCCCGGGGGGGGACTGAAGCTTTCTTT.

This clone was counted a few times. The chain employs TRBV2 and TRBJ1-5, with TRBD1 as a possible D gene (6 bases). Trimming shortened V by 10 bases and J by 2 bases, and 12 bases separated the two germline ends. This CDR3 spans 13 amino acids. Germline CDR1 SNHLY, CDR2 FYNNEI. DNA of the CDR3: TGTGCCACCCAGGGGACGGGCAATCAGCCCCAGCATTTT. The encoded protein is CATQGTGNQPQHF.

J is TRBJ2-1 and V is TRBV28; 7 bases line up with TRBD1. Germline V CDR1 and CDR2: MDHEN, SYDVKM. Germline trimming cut 7 bases from V and 7 bases from J; bases unmatched to any gene: 7. The CDR3 has 13 amino acids. The CDR3 spells CASKAGGGNEQFF. The CDR3 nucleotides read TGTGCCAGCAAAGCAGGGGGTGGGAATGAGCAGTTCTTC.

This clone appeared a few times. This chain connects TRBV7-2 to TRBJ2-7, with TRBD1 matching over 8 bases. The CDR3 is made up of 14 amino acids. V was clipped by 2 bases and J by 6 bases; unmatched bases: 6. CDR1 is SGHTA and CDR2 is FQGNSA in the germline V gene. The CDR3 loop reads CASSLITGTGEQYF. The CDR3 DNA is TGTGCCAGCAGCTTAATCACAGGGACAGGCGAGCAGTACTTC.

The chain uses TRBV18 and TRBJ2-2; D uncertain. V lost 9 bases and J lost 5, with 13 bases in between. Germline V lookup: CDR1 KGHSH, CDR2 LQKENI. The length of the CDR3 is 13 residues. CDR3: CASRSGLTGELFF. The CDR3 nucleotides are TGTGCCAGTCGATCTGGGCTTACCGGGGAGCTGTTTTTT. The whole variable domain, remainder taken from reference TRBV18 and TRBJ2-2, is NAGVMQNPRHLVRRRGQEARLRCSPMKGHSHVYWYRQLPEEGLKFMVYLQKENIIDESGMPKERFSAEFPKEGPSILRIQQVVRGDSAAYFCASRSGLTGELFFGEGSRLTVL.

The chain has TRBV15 and TRBJ1-3; the D gene is possibly TRBD1 (5 bases). The CDR3 has 15 amino acids. V shed 0 bases and J shed 0 bases, with 6 bases lying between them. Germline assignment: CDR1 LNHNV and CDR2 YYDKDF (reference sequence). In nucleotides, the CDR3 is TGTGCCACCAGCAGAGACAGGGCCTCTGGAAACACCATATATTTT. Translation gives CATSRDRASGNTIYF.

The rearrangement joins TRBV18 to TRBJ2-7, with D tentatively TRBD2 (5 bases). This CDR3 is 16 amino acids long. From germline, CDR1 is KGHSH and CDR2 LQKENI. Between the trimmed V and J ends, which lost 1 base and 3 bases, there was a span of 16 bases. The CDR3 is CASSPLAGGADYEQYF. CDR3 DNA sequence: TGTGCCAGCTCACCACTTGCAGGAGGCGCCGACTACGAGCAGTACTTC.

This clone has more than one count but fewer than ten. The chain has TRBV19 and TRBJ1-5; weak D call: TRBD1 (5 bases). Germline CDR1 and CDR2: LNHDA and SQIVND (reference sequence). The V and J ends lost 3 bases and 6 bases respectively, with 15 bases between them. The CDR3 extends over 15 amino acids. The CDR3 loop is CASSIESFGGQPQHF. The CDR3 nucleotides are TGTGCCAGTAGTATTGAGAGTTTCGGGGGTCAGCCCCAGCATTTT.

The CDR3 spells CSVGHGTSGRAVYEQFF. The CDR3 coding sequence is TGCAGCGTGGGGCATGGGACTAGCGGGAGGGCCGTATATGAGCAGTTCTTC. The chain carries TRBV29-1 and TRBJ2-1; 16 bases line up with TRBD2. The germline gives CDR1 SQVTM, CDR2 ANQGSEA. Trimming at V came to 6 bases and at J to 8 bases, leaving 13 bases not matched to a gene. This CDR3 contains 17 residues.

This clone was picked up a small number of times. This sequence joins TRBV30 and TRBJ1-5, with D possibly TRBD1 on 6 matching bases. V was pared by 1 base and J by 5 bases, with 12 bases between. Looked up from germline, CDR1 is GTSNPN and CDR2 is SVGIG (reference sequence). The CDR3 contains 14 residues. The DNA of the CDR3 is TGTGCCTGGAGTGCAGTACAGGGTGATCAGCCCCAGCATTTT. This translates into CAWSAVQGDQPQHF.

This clone was seen a few times. The chain has TRBV18 and TRBJ2-1; 7 nucleotides match TRBD2. V was pared by 6 bases and J by 0 bases, with 8 bases of the junction left unmatched. The CDR3 has 16 amino acids. CDR1 and CDR2 from the germline V gene are KGHSH and LQKENI. The CDR3 protein is CASSATSASSYNEQFF. The CDR3 DNA follows: TGTGCCAGCTCGGCCACTAGCGCGAGCTCCTACAATGAGCAGTTCTTC. Variable domain in full (rest from reference TRBV18 and TRBJ2-1): NAGVMQNPRHLVRRRGQEARLRCSPMKGHSHVYWYRQLPEEGLKFMVYLQKENIIDESGMPKERFSAEFPKEGPSILRIQQVVRGDSAAYFCASSATSASSYNEQFFGPGTRLTVL.